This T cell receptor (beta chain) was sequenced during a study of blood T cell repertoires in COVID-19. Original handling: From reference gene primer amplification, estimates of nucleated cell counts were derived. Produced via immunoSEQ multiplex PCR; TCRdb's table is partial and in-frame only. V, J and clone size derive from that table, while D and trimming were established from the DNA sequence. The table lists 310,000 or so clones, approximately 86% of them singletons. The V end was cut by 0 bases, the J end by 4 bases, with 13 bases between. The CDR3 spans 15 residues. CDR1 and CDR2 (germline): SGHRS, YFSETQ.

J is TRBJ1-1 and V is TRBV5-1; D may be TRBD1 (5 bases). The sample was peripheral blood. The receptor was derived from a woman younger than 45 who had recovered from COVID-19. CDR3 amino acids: CASSLGTGGVTEAFF. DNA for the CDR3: TGCGCCAGCAGCTTGGGGACCGGGGGGGTCACTGAAGCTTTCTTT.